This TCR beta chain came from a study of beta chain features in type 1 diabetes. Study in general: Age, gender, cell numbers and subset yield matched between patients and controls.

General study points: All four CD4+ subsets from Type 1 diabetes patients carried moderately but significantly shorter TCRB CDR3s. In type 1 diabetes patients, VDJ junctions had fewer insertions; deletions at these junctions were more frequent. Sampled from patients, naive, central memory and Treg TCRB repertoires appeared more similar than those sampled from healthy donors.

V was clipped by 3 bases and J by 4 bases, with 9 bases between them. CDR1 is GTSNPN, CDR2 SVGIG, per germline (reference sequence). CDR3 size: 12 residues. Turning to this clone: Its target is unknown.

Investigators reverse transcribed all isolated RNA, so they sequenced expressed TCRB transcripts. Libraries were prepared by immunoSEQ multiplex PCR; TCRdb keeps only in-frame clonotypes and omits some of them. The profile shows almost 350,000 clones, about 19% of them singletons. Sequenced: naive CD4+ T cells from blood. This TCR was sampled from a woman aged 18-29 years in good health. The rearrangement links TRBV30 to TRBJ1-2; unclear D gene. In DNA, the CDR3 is TGTGCCTGGAGCTCCTCCTCCTATGGCTACACCTTC. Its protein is CAWSSSSYGYTF.